These 14 T cell receptor beta chains originate from one sample sequenced in a study of T-cell reconstitution after alpha-beta-depleted transplantation in children. During its preparation, the TCRbeta library received unique molecular identifiers. TCRdb fed the PCR reads into MiXCR, producing one record per CDR3 protein. The table records approximately 630,000 distinct CDR3 sequences, roughly 13% of them present only once. The source material was PBMCs, sampled before TCRalphabeta/CD19-depleted stem cell transplant. The receptors here all came from a girl aged 2 to 9 with congenital amegakaryocytic thrombocytopenia, due to receive a stem cell transplant.

This clonotype was counted many times. CDR3 nucleotides: TGCGCCAGCAGCTTGGGTAGCGGAGGGGGAGAGCGGTCCTACAATGAGCAGTTCTTC. Encoded protein: CASSLGSGGGERSYNEQFF. The rearrangement links TRBV5-1 to TRBJ2-1; either TRBD1 or TRBD2 may supply D (6 bases each). This CDR3 region has 19 residues. Trimming took 0 bases from V and 1 from J, leaving 20 bases between them. Germline V gives CDR1 SGHRS, CDR2 YFSETQ.

This clonotype was seen many times. The rearrangement joins TRBV11-2 to TRBJ2-1; perhaps TRBD2 as D (6 bases). CDR1 is SGHAT, CDR2 FQNNGV, per germline. The germline V and J ends were trimmed by 0 bases and 8 bases, with 17 bases remaining between them. CDR3 length: 16 amino acids. CDR3 sequence reads: CASSLDSGLTGYEQFF. DNA for the CDR3: TGTGCCAGCAGCTTAGACTCGGGACTGACCGGCTATGAGCAGTTCTTC.

The J gene is TRBJ2-2, the V gene TRBV3-1; TRBD2 matches at 7 bases. The V gene's germline CDR1 is LGHDT and CDR2 YNNKEL (reference sequence). Trimming at V came to 10 bases and at J to 7 bases, leaving 9 bases not matched to a gene. The CDR3 has 13 residues. Here the CDR3 DNA reads TGTGCCACCAAGCTGGGAGGGATCGGGGAGCTGTTTTTT. This sequence encodes CATKLGGIGELFF.

The V and J genes are TRBV18 and TRBJ2-7, with D perhaps TRBD1 (6 bases). The ends were cut back, 1 base at V and 2 bases at J, with 24 bases in the middle. The CDR3 is 19 residues long. Germline CDR1 KGHSH, CDR2 LQKENI. Written as DNA, the CDR3 is TGTGCCAGCTCACCACTGGGGCAGGGGCTGGTACAATGGACCTACGAGCAGTACTTC. This encodes CASSPLGQGLVQWTYEQYF.

The chain carries TRBV5-1 and TRBJ2-1; TRBD2 matches at 9 bases. The CDR3 is 17 amino acids. Germline loops: CDR1 SGHRS, CDR2 YFSETQ. The V and J ends lost 6 bases and 3 bases, in that order; junction bases with no gene match: 13. CDR3 sequence: CASIPLKSTSGYNEQFF. The CDR3 region has the DNA TGCGCCAGCATCCCACTCAAATCGACTAGCGGCTACAATGAGCAGTTCTTC.

This clonotype was seen ten or more times. The V gene is TRBV7-8, the J gene TRBJ2-1; TRBD1 or TRBD2 may be the D gene (5 bases each). Germline V lookup: CDR1 SGHVS, CDR2 FQNEAQ. Between the trimmed V and J ends, which lost 6 bases and 9 bases, there was a span of 15 bases. The CDR3 totals 13 residues. CDR3: CASRTRGSGEQFF. The CDR3 coding sequence is TGTGCCAGCAGGACCCGGGGCTCTGGTGAGCAGTTCTTC.

The V gene is TRBV29-1, the J gene TRBJ1-3, with 8 bases lining up with TRBD1. The CDR3 spans 14 residues. V gave up 7 bases and J gave up 0 bases; unmatched junction bases: 5. In germline, CDR1 is SQVTM, CDR2 ANQGSEA. CDR3 sequence reads: CSAGTGSSGNTIYF. CDR3 nucleotides: TGCAGCGCTGGGACAGGAAGCTCTGGAAACACCATATATTTT.

This clonotype was counted ten times or more. The V gene is TRBV7-2, the J gene TRBJ1-1, with D maybe TRBD1 (6 bases). The CDR3 covers 14 residues. V was shortened by 5 bases and J by 0 bases, with 10 bases between the two germline ends. Germline V CDR1 and CDR2: SGHTA, FQGNSA. The CDR3 loop reads CASSRTEMNTEAFF. CDR3 nucleotides: TGTGCCAGCAGCCGGACAGAGATGAACACTGAAGCTTTCTTT.

In its sample, this clonotype was seen a few times. The chain recombines TRBV7-9 with TRBJ2-1; D possibly uses TRBD1 or TRBD2 (5 bases each). This CDR3 comprises 14 residues. Germline V gene lookup returns CDR1 SEHNR and CDR2 FQNEAQ (reference sequence). Trimming stripped 6 bases from V and 6 bases from J, with 15 bases between. The CDR3 DNA follows: TGTGCCAGCAGTTTACCCCAGGGAGCCAATGAGCAGTTCTTC. Translation gives CASSLPQGANEQFF.

Remarks on this clonotype: One end of the junction fails to match germline, which may point to a read error. V is TRBV2 and J is TRBJ2-1; D is possibly TRBD2 (5 bases). CDR1 and CDR2 (germline): SNHLY, FYNNEI. The CDR3 loop spans 14 amino acids. The CDR3 region has the DNA TGTGCCAGCAGCGAAGACTACTCCTACAATGAGCAGTTCTTC. Translating it yields CASSEDYSYNEQFF.

This clonotype was seen at least ten times. The V call is TRBV5-1, the J call TRBJ2-1; no firm D call. Per the germline V gene, CDR1 is SGHRS and CDR2 is YFSETQ. V shed 3 bases and J shed 0 bases, with 13 bases lying between them. This CDR3 has 16 amino acids. The CDR3 sequence is CASSSKFVNSYNEQFF. The CDR3 region has the DNA TGCGCCAGCAGCTCGAAGTTCGTGAACTCCTACAATGAGCAGTTCTTC.

This clonotype was counted ten times or more. V and J are TRBV7-8 and TRBJ2-7, with no clear D. Per germline, CDR1 SGHVS and CDR2 FQNEAQ. V was clipped by 3 bases and J by 3 bases, with 12 bases between them. The CDR3 has 14 amino acids. CDR3 sequence reads: CASSFRRAVYEQYF. Written as DNA, the CDR3 is TGTGCCAGCAGCTTTCGAAGGGCGGTCTACGAGCAGTACTTC. Drawing the rest from reference TRBV7-8 and TRBJ2-7, the complete variable domain is GAGVSQSPRYKVAKRGQDVALRCDPISGHVSLFWYQQALGQGPEFLTYFQNEAQLDKSGLPSDRFFAERPEGSVSTLKIQRTQQEDSAVYLCASSFRRAVYEQYFGPGTRLTVT.

The sample holds many counts of this clonotype. V gene TRBV29-1 combines with J gene TRBJ2-2; D may match TRBD1 or TRBD2 (5 bases each). Germline V gene data show CDR1 as SQVTM and CDR2 as ANQGSEA. The CDR3 loop spans 13 amino acids. Trimming left V 6 bases short and J 2 bases short, with 10 bases between. CDR3 residues: CSVARDNTGELFF. The CDR3 DNA reads as TGCAGCGTCGCCCGGGACAACACCGGGGAGCTGTTTTTT.

In nucleotides, the CDR3 is TGCGCCAGCAGCCAACGAACGACGGGCCGTAGTTACGAGCAGTACTTC. Amino acids: CASSQRTTGRSYEQYF. V usage is TRBV4-1 and J usage is TRBJ2-7; D gene unclear. V lost 2 bases and J 4 bases, leaving 18 bases between the germline ends. Germline V gives CDR1 MGHRA, CDR2 YSYEKL. The CDR3 totals 16 residues.